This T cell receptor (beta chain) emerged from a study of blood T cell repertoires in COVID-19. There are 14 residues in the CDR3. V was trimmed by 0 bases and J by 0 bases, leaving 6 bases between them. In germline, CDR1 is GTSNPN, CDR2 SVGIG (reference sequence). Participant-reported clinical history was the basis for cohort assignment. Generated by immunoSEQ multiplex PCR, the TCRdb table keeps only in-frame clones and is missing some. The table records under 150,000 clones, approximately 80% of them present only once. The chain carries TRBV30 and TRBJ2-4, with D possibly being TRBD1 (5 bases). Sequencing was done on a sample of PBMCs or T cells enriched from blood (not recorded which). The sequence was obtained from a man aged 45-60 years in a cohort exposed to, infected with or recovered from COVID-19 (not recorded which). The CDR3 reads CAWSVDRAKNIQYF. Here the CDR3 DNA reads TGTGCCTGGAGTGTTGACAGAGCCAAAAACATTCAGTACTTC. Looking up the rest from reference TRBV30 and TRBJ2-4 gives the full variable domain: SQTIHQWPATLVQPVGSPLSLECTVEGTSNPNLYWYRQAAGRGLQLLFYSVGIGQISSEVPQNLSASRPQDRQFILSSKKLLLSDSGFYLCAWSVDRAKNIQYFGAGTRLSVL.